Listed below are T cell receptor beta chains from one sample, sequenced in a study of patients and donors after allogeneic stem cell transplantation. TCRdb reanalysed the RT-PCR reads using MiXCR and keeps one entry per CDR3 protein. Seen here are 150,000 to 200,000 distinct CDR3 sequences, approximately 31% observed once, and the top ten hold 3.2%. What was sequenced was blood, either unsorted or a sorted T cell fraction (not recorded which). All receptors derive from a human donor who was either an allogeneic HSCT recipient or a stem cell or donor lymphocyte infusion donor (not recorded which). It is not recorded whose cells these are; they may come from a transplant donor. The CDR3 runs from the conserved cysteine through the conserved F or W. A D gene is named only where the DNA matches it firmly. Size tells how often a clone was seen (once, few, many) or the class of an expanded clone, and some rows leave it out.

j_call	d_call	v_call	clone_size	cdr3_aa	cdr3_nt
TRBJ2-7	-	TRBV6-5	-	CASSYSTSSRGGVRQYF	TGTGCCAGCAGTTACTCGACCAGCTCCAGGGGAGGGGTTAGGCAGTACTTC
TRBJ1-4	-	TRBV10-3	-	CAISGTDEKLFF	TGTGCCATCAGTGGGACGGATGAAAAACTGTTTTTT
TRBJ2-7	-	TRBV6-5	once	CASSYSWRGAYEQYF	TGTGCCAGCAGTTACTCCTGGAGGGGGGCCTACGAGCAGTACTTC
TRBJ2-1	-	TRBV20-1	-	CSARHGPRRDIPYNEQFF	TGCAGTGCTAGACACGGGCCCCGTAGGGACATCCCCTACAATGAGCAGTTCTTC
TRBJ2-3	TRBD2	TRBV7-2	few	CASSPTSIAADTQYF	TGTGCCAGCAGCCCGACTAGCATTGCCGCAGATACGCAGTATTTT
TRBJ2-2	TRBD2	TRBV3-1	-	CASSRLAERLTGELFF	TGTGCCAGCAGCCGACTAGCGGAGCGACTCACCGGGGAGCTGTTTTTT
TRBJ2-1	-	TRBV7-9	few	CASPDVNNEQFF	TGTGCCAGCCCAGACGTGAACAATGAGCAGTTCTTC
TRBJ2-4	-	TRBV7-2	once	CASSSGVLAKNIQYF	TGTGCCAGCAGCTCAGGGGTACTAGCCAAAAACATTCAGTACTTC
TRBJ2-2	TRBD2	TRBV6-2/TRBV6-3	-	CASSSIAGPNTGELFF	TGTGCCAGCAGTTCGATAGCGGGCCCGAACACCGGGGAGCTGTTTTTT
TRBJ2-7	TRBD1	TRBV10-3	few	CAITTGAEQYF	TGTGCCATCACCACAGGGGCCGAGCAGTACTTC
TRBJ1-2	-	TRBV20-1	few	CSARVWGENYGYTF	TGCAGTGCTAGAGTATGGGGGGAAAACTATGGCTACACCTTC
TRBJ1-4	-	TRBV7-9	-	CASSLRASSGEYNEKLFF	TGTGCCAGCAGCCTGAGGGCCTCAAGTGGGGAGTATAATGAAAAACTGTTTTTT
TRBJ2-1	-	TRBV29-1	-	CSVASRRYNEQFF	TGCAGCGTGGCCTCTAGACGGTACAATGAGCAGTTCTTC
TRBJ1-2	TRBD1	TRBV6-2/TRBV6-3	many	CASSPQRGQSGGYTF	TGTGCCAGCAGCCCACAACGGGGACAGTCAGGAGGCTACACCTTC
TRBJ2-2	-	TRBV10-3	-	CAISPSASNTGELFF	TGTGCCATCTCCCCGAGCGCTTCGAACACCGGGGAGCTGTTTTTT
TRBJ1-2	-	TRBV12-3/TRBV12-4	many	CASKEYGYTF	TGTGCCAGCAAAGAGTATGGCTACACCTTC
TRBJ1-1	-	TRBV9	few	CASSPPKRMAFF	TGTGCCAGCAGCCCGCCCAAAAGGATGGCTTTCTTT
TRBJ2-1	-	TRBV6-5	-	CASSPRGRANNEQFF	TGTGCCAGCAGTCCGAGGGGGAGGGCTAACAATGAGCAGTTCTTC
TRBJ1-1	TRBD1	TRBV20-1	few	CSAGNRGRRTEAFF	TGCAGTGCTGGAAACAGGGGGCGGAGGACTGAAGCTTTCTTT
TRBJ2-1	TRBD2	TRBV7-3	-	CASSLISSGNEQFF	TGTGCCAGCAGCTTAATCTCTAGCGGGAATGAGCAGTTCTTC
TRBJ1-2	-	TRBV5-1	many	CASSFREANYGYTF	TGCGCCAGCAGCTTTCGGGAAGCTAACTATGGCTACACCTTC
TRBJ1-5	-	TRBV7-8	-	CASSLKGRASNQPQHF	TGTGCCAGCAGCTTAAAGGGCAGGGCAAGCAATCAGCCCCAGCATTTT
TRBJ2-1	-	TRBV9	-	CASSVMPRAYNEQFF	TGTGCCAGCAGCGTAATGCCCCGAGCCTACAATGAGCAGTTCTTC
TRBJ2-5	-	TRBV7-9	few	CASSYAGETQYF	TGTGCCAGCAGCTACGCGGGGGAGACCCAGTACTTC
TRBJ1-5	-	TRBV28	-	CASSSDQPQHF	TGTGCCAGCAGTTCCGATCAGCCCCAGCATTTT
TRBJ2-3	-	TRBV4-3	-	CASSQRPSTDTQYF	TGCGCCAGCAGCCAAAGGCCTAGCACAGATACGCAGTATTTT
TRBJ2-2	TRBD2	TRBV6-2/TRBV6-3	-	CASSYSMVAGDPGELFF	TGTGCCAGCAGTTACTCGATGGTAGCGGGAGACCCCGGGGAGCTGTTTTTT
TRBJ1-5	-	TRBV7-6	-	CASSSGGISNQPQHF	TGTGCCAGCAGCTCGGGAGGCATCTCCAATCAGCCCCAGCATTTT
TRBJ2-1	TRBD2	TRBV5-1	-	CASSSSGREMDEQFF	TGCGCCAGCAGCTCTAGCGGGAGGGAGATGGATGAGCAGTTCTTC
TRBJ1-1	-	TRBV7-9	-	CASSLDGGGNTEAFF	TGTGCCAGCAGCTTAGATGGGGGTGGGAACACTGAAGCTTTCTTT
TRBJ2-1	-	TRBV15	-	CATSPKDRDQIYNEQFF	TGTGCCACCAGCCCTAAAGACCGGGACCAAATATACAATGAGCAGTTCTTC
TRBJ1-1	-	TRBV4-3	-	CASSLFGQTNTEAFF	TGCGCCAGCAGCCTGTTCGGGCAGACGAACACTGAAGCTTTCTTT
TRBJ1-3	-	TRBV6-5	-	CASRPGAGGNTIYF	TGTGCCAGCCGACCGGGAGCCGGTGGAAACACCATATATTTT
TRBJ1-2	TRBD1	TRBV4-1	few	CASSQDRGTGGFYGYTF	TGCGCCAGCAGCCAAGATCGGGGGACAGGGGGCTTCTATGGCTACACCTTC
TRBJ2-7	-	TRBV12-3/TRBV12-4	-	CASRGEQYF	TGTGCCAGCAGGGGGGAGCAGTACTTC
TRBJ1-1	TRBD1	TRBV5-5	few	CASSSRTGGNGEAFF	TGTGCCAGCAGCTCCCGGACAGGGGGCAACGGTGAAGCTTTCTTT
TRBJ2-7	TRBD1	TRBV5-1	-	CASSWTGGKNEQYF	TGCGCCAGCAGCTGGACAGGGGGGAAGAACGAGCAGTACTTC
TRBJ1-5	-	TRBV7-2	many	CASSPTGSNQPQHF	TGTGCCAGCAGCCCAACAGGGAGCAATCAGCCCCAGCATTTT
TRBJ1-3	-	TRBV7-2	-	CASSPLWGGSGNTIYF	TGTGCCAGCAGCCCGCTATGGGGCGGGTCCGGAAACACCATATATTTT
TRBJ2-7	TRBD1	TRBV4-1	-	CASSRGGPPYEQYF	TGCGCCAGCAGCCGAGGGGGCCCTCCCTACGAGCAGTACTTC
TRBJ2-7	TRBD2	TRBV28	-	CASNLVLAGPYEQYF	TGTGCCAGCAACCTCGTACTAGCGGGCCCCTACGAGCAGTACTTC
TRBJ2-1	TRBD2	TRBV28	-	CASSLSASGVLVEQFF	TGTGCCAGCAGTTTATCGGCTAGCGGGGTGTTGGTTGAGCAGTTCTTC